This is a list of T cell receptor beta chains from one sample in a study of PD-L1 blockade in urothelial cancer. The method was immunoSEQ multiplex PCR; TCRdb's version includes in-frame clones alone and lacks a portion of them. The data contain about 91,000 clones, over 80% of them seen just once; the ten biggest clones take up around 8.1%. The material sequenced was PBMCs, taken around atezolizumab (anti-PD-L1) treatment. The receptors here all came from a man aged 70 or older with urothelial cancer. Both conserved end residues are part of each CDR3. D genes are given only for firm matches. Expanded clones get a size class; other rows say once, few or many, or leave the size out.

V: TRBV7-9
D: -
J: TRBJ2-7
size: -
CDR3: CASSIPGSYEQYF
DNA: TGTGCCAGCAGCATTCCCGGGTCCTACGAGCAGTACTTC

V: TRBV7-3
D: TRBD2
J: TRBJ2-2
size: -
CDR3: CASSLNAGGTGELFF
DNA: TGTGCCAGCAGCTTAAATGCGGGAGGGACCGGGGAGCTGTTTTTT

V: TRBV6-1
D: TRBD1
J: TRBJ1-2
size: once
CDR3: CASSEWGDRGGGYTF
DNA: TGTGCCAGCAGTGAATGGGGGGACAGGGGAGGCGGCTACACCTTC

V: TRBV12-1
D: -
J: TRBJ2-2
size: -
CDR3: CASSSPGTSGANTGELFF
DNA: TGTGCCAGCAGCTCCCCCGGGACTAGCGGGGCGAACACCGGGGAGCTGTTTTTT

V: TRBV10-3
D: -
J: TRBJ2-7
size: -
CDR3: CASRTDSSYEQYF
DNA: TGTGCCTCCAGGACTGATAGCTCCTACGAGCAGTACTTC

V: TRBV10-3
D: -
J: TRBJ2-1
size: -
CDR3: CAISWQDNEQFF
DNA: TGTGCCATCAGTTGGCAGGACAATGAGCAGTTCTTC

V: TRBV29-1
D: TRBD2
J: TRBJ2-7
size: -
CDR3: CSVELASGRYEQYF
DNA: TGCAGCGTCGAACTAGCTAGCGGGAGGTACGAGCAGTACTTC

V: TRBV2
D: TRBD1
J: TRBJ1-2
size: -
CDR3: CASSRQGSIYGYTF
DNA: TGTGCCAGCAGTAGACAGGGGAGTATCTATGGCTACACCTTC

V: TRBV19
D: TRBD1
J: TRBJ1-4
size: -
CDR3: CASSISTGVNEKLFF
DNA: TGTGCCAGTAGTATATCGACAGGGGTTAATGAAAAACTGTTTTTT

V: TRBV14
D: -
J: TRBJ2-7
size: -
CDR3: CASSPRGLYEQYF
DNA: TGTGCCAGCAGCCCAAGAGGACTCTACGAGCAGTACTTC

V: TRBV2
D: -
J: TRBJ1-4
size: -
CDR3: CASREQDGGEKLFF
DNA: TGTGCCAGCAGGGAACAGGATGGTGGAGAAAAACTGTTTTTT

V: TRBV28
D: TRBD2
J: TRBJ2-4
size: once
CDR3: CASSTPSGGATKNIQYF
DNA: TGTGCCAGCAGTACCCCTAGCGGGGGGGCGACCAAAAACATTCAGTACTTC

V: TRBV18
D: TRBD1
J: TRBJ2-2
size: -
CDR3: CASSSAGGLGELFF
DNA: TGTGCCAGCTCAAGCGCAGGGGGCCTCGGGGAGCTGTTTTTT

V: TRBV29-1
D: -
J: TRBJ1-1
size: -
CDR3: CSVLTWGVAFF
DNA: TGCAGCGTTCTAACATGGGGGGTTGCTTTCTTT